The next 11 T cell receptor beta chains were all read from a single sample in a study of T cells in Graves' hyperthyroidism and ophthalmopathy. RNA transcripts gave rise to amplified TCR beta CDR3 regions. With the HTBI primer set, the TCR CDR3 went through a first round of RT-PCR. TCRdb recomputed calls from the multiplex PCR reads with MiXCR, one row per CDR3 protein. The profile covers around 580,000 distinct CDR3 sequences, with more than 45% appearing a single time and 7.5% to 8.5% taken by the ten largest. Sequenced material: peripheral blood or thyroid tissue (not recorded which). These receptors were collected from a young woman with Graves' hyperthyroidism.

The chain links TRBV10-3 to TRBJ1-1, with 8 bases identical to TRBD1. Germline lookup yields CDR1 ENHRY and CDR2 SYGVKD. V dropped 5 bases and J dropped 0; count of bases not matched to a gene: 11. This CDR3 region has 17 residues. In DNA, the CDR3 is TGTGCCATCAGTCCCGGGACAGGACAACACATGAACACTGAAGCTTTCTTT. It is translated as CAISPGTGQHMNTEAFF.

This clonotype was observed many times. The genes are TRBV4-1 and TRBJ1-2; D may be TRBD1 (6 bases). This CDR3 has 14 residues. The germline V gene has CDR1 MGHRA and CDR2 YSYEKL. V was clipped by 1 base and J by 5 bases, with 11 bases between them. This chain's CDR3 is CASSQADRFYGYTF. In DNA, the CDR3 is TGCGCCAGCAGCCAAGCCGACAGGTTTTATGGCTACACCTTC.

The rearrangement uses TRBV2 and TRBJ1-4, with a weak D call TRBD1 (5 bases). Trimming took off 8 bases at V and 7 bases at J, with 20 bases between the two ends. CDR1 is SNHLY, CDR2 FYNNEI, per germline. CDR3 length: 15 amino acids. As DNA, the CDR3 is TGTGCCAGCCGCTTAACGGGGGGAGGCACTGAAAAACTGTTTTTT. This encodes CASRLTGGGTEKLFF.

The chain carries TRBV2 and TRBJ2-5; D may match TRBD1 or TRBD2 (6 bases each). V lost 7 bases to trimming and J lost 9 bases, with 18 bases between them. Germline V gene sequence: CDR1 SNHLY, CDR2 FYNNEI. This CDR3 has 13 residues. CDR3 in DNA: TGTGCCAGCACGTGGCGGGACAATCAGCCCCAGTACTTC. Translation gives CASTWRDNQPQYF.

This sequence joins TRBV12-3 or TRBV12-4 and TRBJ2-5; D may correspond to TRBD1 or TRBD2 (7 bases each). Trimming removed 5 bases at V and 9 bases at J, with 19 bases between. The CDR3 has 14 residues. CDR3 sequence (DNA): TGTGCCAGCAGTCCAGGGGGGGGCAATCAGCCCCAGTACTTC. Protein product: CASSPGGGNQPQYF.

The sample holds many counts of this clonotype. The chain's CDR3 is CASSSRNPGQNEKLFF. The CDR3 DNA sequence: TGTGCCAGCAGCTCCCGGAACCCCGGACAGAATGAAAAACTGTTTTTT. The V and J genes are TRBV11-3 and TRBJ1-4; D perhaps matches TRBD1 (6 bases). V shed 4 bases and J shed 5 bases, with 17 bases lying between them. CDR1 and CDR2 from the germline V gene are SGHNT and YENEEA. CDR3 length: 16 residues.

The chain carries TRBV19 and TRBJ2-7, with 7 positions matching TRBD2. Germline trimming cut 1 base from V and 4 bases from J; bases unmatched to any gene: 7. The CDR3 sequence is 15 residues long. Germline CDR1 is LNHDA and CDR2 is SQIVND (reference sequence). CDR3 sequence reads: CASSIGGSPRYEQYF. The DNA for the CDR3 is TGTGCCAGTAGTATAGGCGGGAGCCCGCGGTACGAGCAGTACTTC.

The chain is built from TRBV20-1 and TRBJ1-2, with D unresolved. V lost 1 base, J lost 6 bases, and 21 bases lay in between. Germline CDR1 and CDR2: DFQATT and SNEGSKA (reference sequence). There are 16 residues in the CDR3. CDR3 residues: CSARASGRASRNGYTF. CDR3 coding DNA: TGCAGTGCTAGAGCCAGCGGGAGGGCTAGTCGGAATGGCTACACCTTC.

This clonotype was counted ten times or more. The chain carries TRBV20-1 and TRBJ2-7, with 7 nucleotides matching TRBD2. This CDR3 comprises 12 residues. The V segment lost 3 bases and the J segment 7 bases; nucleotides outside the gene matches: 6. Germline CDR1 and CDR2: DFQATT and SNEGSKA (reference sequence). This chain's CDR3 is CSASRGGGEQYF. The CDR3 DNA reads TGCAGTGCTAGTCGCGGGGGAGGGGAGCAGTACTTC.

The chain recombines TRBV29-1 with TRBJ1-2; 7 positions agree with TRBD1. CDR3 size: 11 residues. The germline V gene encodes CDR1 SQVTM and CDR2 ANQGSEA. The DNA of the CDR3 is TGCAGACTCGACAGGGAGGATGGCTACACCTTC. Its translation: CRLDREDGYTF.

This clonotype has at least ten counts. The chain links TRBV27 to TRBJ1-1, with D tentatively TRBD1 (5 bases). The CDR3 is 13 residues long. Trimming took off 2 bases at V and 10 bases at J, with 14 bases between the two ends. CDR1 MNHEY and CDR2 SMNVEV come from the germline V gene (reference sequence). Here the CDR3 reads CASSLTSGVIAFF. The CDR3 DNA sequence: TGTGCCAGCAGTTTAACATCGGGGGTTATAGCTTTCTTT.